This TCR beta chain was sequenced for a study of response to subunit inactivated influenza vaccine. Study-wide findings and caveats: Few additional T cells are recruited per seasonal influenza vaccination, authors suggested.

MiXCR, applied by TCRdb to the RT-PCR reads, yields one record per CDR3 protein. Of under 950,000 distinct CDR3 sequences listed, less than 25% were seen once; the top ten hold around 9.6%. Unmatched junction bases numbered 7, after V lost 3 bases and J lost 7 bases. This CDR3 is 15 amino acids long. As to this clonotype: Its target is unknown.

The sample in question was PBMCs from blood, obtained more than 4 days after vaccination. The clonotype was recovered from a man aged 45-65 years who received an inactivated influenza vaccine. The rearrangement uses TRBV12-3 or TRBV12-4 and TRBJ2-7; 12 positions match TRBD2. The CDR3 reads CASSLEGLAGLEQYF. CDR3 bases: TGTGCCAGCAGTTTGGAGGGACTAGCGGGCTTAGAGCAGTACTTC.